This entry describes one T cell receptor (beta chain). Its target is not known. Other DNA sequences in the sample encode the same CDR3. 13 Jbeta primers and 60 Vbeta primers were used for the PCR. Using immunoSEQ multiplex PCR, the repertoire was profiled, and TCRdb retains in-frame clones only, with some absent. The sample holds over 150,000 clones; around 80% are singletons and the top ten take over 5%. The data stem from a study of cytomegalovirus exposure and HLA in healthy donors. Findings of the study overall: V- and J-gene trimming of TCR beta was linked (in a later analysis) to a missense DCLRE1C variant.

The TCR originated in a woman in her forties in good health and CMV-seropositive. What was sequenced was PBMCs.

This CDR3 is CASSPGLAGARTDTQYF. The CDR3 DNA sequence: TGTGCCAGCAGCCCGGGACTAGCGGGAGCTCGCACAGATACGCAGTATTTT. V and J are TRBV7-9 and TRBJ2-3, with 14 bases that match TRBD2. Germline loops: CDR1 SEHNR, CDR2 FQNEAQ (reference sequence). The CDR3 contains 17 residues. Trimming removed 5 bases from V and 1 base from J; junction bases left unmatched: 5.